This is a list of T cell receptor beta chains from one sample in a study of CD4+ T cells in melanoma. TCRdb's copy holds only in-frame clones and misses some; the assay was immunoSEQ multiplex PCR. The data show around 10,000 clones, 68% seen once. Specimen: cells from a culture (not recorded whether cultured in vitro). The receptors shown here come from a human donor with melanoma. The CDR3 runs from the conserved cysteine through the conserved F or W. D genes are given only for firm matches. Clone sizes are given selectively: once, few, many, or a class where the clone is expanded.

TRBJ2-7 | TRBV6-6 | - | - | TGTGCCAGAACGAGGGGTCTAGATTACGAGCAGTACTTC | CARTRGLDYEQYF
TRBJ1-1 | TRBV6-6 | - | - | TGTGCCGGTTCACTGTTGGAGAACACTGAAGCTTTCTTT | CAGSLLENTEAFF
TRBJ1-1 | TRBV5-1 | - | - | TGCGCCAGCAGCTCGGGGCTTACCGGGACCAACACTGGAGCTTTCTTT | CASSSGLTGTNTGAFF
TRBJ1-2 | TRBV11-2 | TRBD1 | - | TGTGCCAGCAGCAGACGGACAGGACTAAACCTACTCTCTAACTATGGCTACACCTTC | CASSRRTGLNLLSNYGYTF
TRBJ2-3 | TRBV4-1 | - | - | TGCGCCAGCAGCCAAGGATACGGGGACACAGATACGCAGTATTTT | CASSQGYGDTDTQYF
TRBJ1-2 | TRBV2 | - | - | TGTGCCAGCACGAGTGAAGGCGTTACGTTTCCCCTATTC | CASTSEGVTFPLF
TRBJ1-5 | TRBV7-8 | - | - | TGTGCCAGCAGCTTTCGGGGTAGCAATCAGCCCCAGCATTTT | CASSFRGSNQPQHF
TRBJ2-2 | TRBV2 | - | once | TGTGCCAGCAGTGTTGGGTCCGACGGGGAGCTGTTTTTT | CASSVGSDGELFF
TRBJ1-3 | TRBV14 | - | - | TGTGCCAGCAGCCCGTACACATCAAACACCATATATTTT | CASSPYTSNTIYF
TRBJ2-7 | TRBV5-1 | - | - | TGCGCCAGCAGCCCGGCGGCTCCGCCTCCCTACGAGCAGTACTTC | CASSPAAPPPYEQYF
TRBJ2-5 | TRBV9 | - | - | TGTGCCAGCAGCGTTGGGGGCGGGGTGGCAGAGACCCAGTACTTC | CASSVGGGVAETQYF
TRBJ1-1 | TRBV10-1 | - | - | TGCGCCAGCAGTTCCTCGGCAGGGGCAGCCCGGGGAGAAGCTTTCTTT | CASSSSAGAARGEAFF
TRBJ2-3 | TRBV6-5 | TRBD1 | - | TGTGCCAGCAGGTGGGACAGAAGCACAGATACGCAGTATTTT | CASRWDRSTDTQYF
TRBJ1-4 | TRBV2 | - | - | TGTGCCAGCAGTTTACAGGGAATCACAACTAATGAAAAACTGTTTTTT | CASSLQGITTNEKLFF
TRBJ2-7 | TRBV10-2 | - | - | TGCGCCAGCAGTGAGAGACCCTACGAGCAGTACTTC | CASSERPYEQYF
TRBJ2-2 | TRBV11-2 | - | once | TGTGCCAGCAGCTTAGGGAGACTAACCGGGGAGCTGTTTTTT | CASSLGRLTGELFF
TRBJ1-5 | TRBV2 | - | - | TGTGCCAGCAGCGAACAGGGCCTCCCCAATCAGCCCCAGCATTTT | CASSEQGLPNQPQHF
TRBJ1-2 | TRBV6-6 | - | - | TGTGCCAGCAGTAGGACAGCTCAGGGAGGCTACACCTTC | CASSRTAQGGYTF
TRBJ1-6 | TRBV5-4 | - | - | TGTGCCAGCAGCCCAGGACCTAATTCACCCCTCCACTTT | CASSPGPNSPLHF
TRBJ1-2 | TRBV2 | - | - | TGTGCCAGCAGTGAAGGGTCCTCACTCTATGGCTACACCTTC | CASSEGSSLYGYTF
TRBJ2-7 | TRBV11-2 | - | - | TGTGCCAGCAGCCCGTCAGGCGGCTCCTACGAGCAGTACTTC | CASSPSGGSYEQYF
TRBJ2-5 | TRBV6-1 | TRBD1 | - | TGTGCCAGCAGTGAATGGGACAGGTATCAAGAGACCCAGTACTTC | CASSEWDRYQETQYF
TRBJ1-5 | TRBV30 | - | - | TGTGCCTGGAGTATACAGGGATTACAGCCCCAGCATTTT | CAWSIQGLQPQHF
TRBJ2-2 | TRBV6-1 | - | once | TGTGCCAGCAGTGAAGTCCCCTCGAACACCGGGGAGCTGTTTTTT | CASSEVPSNTGELFF
TRBJ1-6 | TRBV5-1 | - | few | TGCGCCAGCAGCTCCCAGGGGTCCTCATATAATTCACCCCTCCACTTT | CASSSQGSSYNSPLHF
TRBJ2-3 | TRBV5-6 | - | - | TGTGCCAGCAGCTCCAGGGGATCGGATACGCAGTATTTT | CASSSRGSDTQYF
TRBJ2-5 | TRBV5-6 | TRBD1 | - | TGTGCCAGCAGCGGGACAGGGGGGCAAGGAGAGACCCAGTACTTC | CASSGTGGQGETQYF
TRBJ2-2 | TRBV19 | - | - | TGTGCCACGGCGGGGACGGTGAACACCGGGGAGCTGTTTTTT | CATAGTVNTGELFF
TRBJ1-1 | TRBV18 | - | few | TGTGCCAGCTACCCTCATATGGAGGGTGTCATGAACACTGAAGCTTTCTTT | CASYPHMEGVMNTEAFF
TRBJ2-6 | TRBV30 | TRBD1 | - | TGTGCCTCGAGTGATGGACAGGCGTCGCTCTCTGGGGCCAACGTCCTGACTTTC | CASSDGQASLSGANVLTF
TRBJ1-5 | TRBV19 | TRBD1 | - | TGTGCCAGTAGTACCTACAGGGGGCCTTATCAGCCCCAGCATTTT | CASSTYRGPYQPQHF
TRBJ1-2 | TRBV6-5 | - | - | TGTGCCAGCAGTGGGGGACCGGCTAACTATGGCTACACCTTC | CASSGGPANYGYTF
TRBJ2-3 | TRBV5-1 | TRBD2 | - | TGCGCCAGCAGCTTGGCGACGGGGGGGTACGCAGATACGCAGTATTTT | CASSLATGGYADTQYF
TRBJ1-1 | TRBV7-2 | - | - | TGTGCCAGCAGCCCTCAGCGCACTGAAGCTTTCTTT | CASSPQRTEAFF
TRBJ1-5 | TRBV19 | - | - | TGTGCCAGCTCGATGTCTTATGCCAATCAGCCCCAGCATTTT | CASSMSYANQPQHF
TRBJ1-1 | TRBV27 | - | - | TGTGCCAGCCACCGAATTCCGCACACTGAAGCTTTCTTT | CASHRIPHTEAFF
TRBJ1-1 | TRBV4-2 | - | few | TGTGCCAGCAGCCGCCCGGGGAGCGCCTCGGGAGGCACTGAAGCTTTCTTT | CASSRPGSASGGTEAFF
TRBJ1-2 | TRBV30 | - | - | TGTGCCCGAACAGTCGGCTATGGCTACACCTTC | CARTVGYGYTF
TRBJ1-2 | TRBV5-1 | - | - | TGCGCCAGCAGCTTGGAGGTGGTCAGACATGGCTATGGCTACACCTTC | CASSLEVVRHGYGYTF
TRBJ1-1 | TRBV19 | - | - | TGTGCCAGTAGTATAGAGCGCACTGAAGCTTTCTTT | CASSIERTEAFF
TRBJ1-4 | TRBV18 | - | - | TGTGCCAGCTCACGAACAGAGAATGAAAAACTGTTTTTT | CASSRTENEKLFF